This T cell receptor (beta chain) was retrieved from a study of T cells after yellow fever vaccination. Study summary: Each low-cell-number fraction was prepared by means of SMART-Seq v4 Ultra Low Input.

The study, taken as a whole, reports: A large majority of primary-vaccination clones showed up again after the booster (under 98% CD4, roughly 91% CD8).

This clonotype was observed many times. Its antigen remains unidentified. In TCRdb, the 5' RACE reads were re-called with MiXCR into one record per CDR3 protein. The data contain about 550,000 distinct CDR3 sequences, 15% to 20% of them seen just once; the ten biggest clones take up around an eighth. V shed 0 bases and J shed 6 bases, with 11 bases lying between them. The CDR3 covers 14 residues. From germline, CDR1 is LGHNT and CDR2 FRNRAP. This TCR derives from a man in his thirties or forties who received the YFV17D yellow fever vaccine. This rearrangement joins TRBV12-5 to TRBJ1-2; perhaps TRBD1 as D (6 bases). The sample in question was PBMCs, obtained 15 days after the yellow fever booster vaccination. The CDR3 loop is CASGLVGRGDGYTF. In DNA, the CDR3 is TGTGCTAGTGGTTTGGTAGGCAGGGGTGATGGCTACACCTTC.